This entry is about one T cell receptor beta chain. As yet, its antigen is unknown. This entry comes from a study of cytotoxic CD8 clonotypes in ibrutinib-treated CLL. Broader study findings: Contraction or stability on treatment characterized the public clonotypes, which were uncommon.

V was clipped by 1 base and J by 9 bases; unmatched bases: 8. The CDR3 sequence is 15 residues long. Germline V gene lookup returns CDR1 PRHDT and CDR2 FYEKMQ (reference sequence). Target depth was 1 in 200,000 to 1 in 1 million T cells, about 10x per clonotype. TCRdb keeps only in-frame clones here, not all; method: immunoSEQ multiplex PCR. Of 150,000 to 200,000 clones in the sample, about 88% were seen once. The sequences come from PBMCs, collected at disease progression, from a patient treated with ibrutinib. The receptor was isolated from a human donor with chronic lymphocytic leukemia. The chain employs TRBV13 and TRBJ2-1, with 8 bases that match TRBD2. The CDR3 sequence: CASSLDQRERSEQFF. The CDR3 DNA is TGTGCCAGCAGCTTAGACCAGCGGGAGCGATCTGAGCAGTTCTTC. Full variable domain (rest looked up from reference TRBV13 and TRBJ2-1): AAGVIQSPRHLIKEKRETATLKCYPIPRHDTVYWYQQGPGQDPQFLISFYEKMQSDKGSIPDRFSAQQFSDYHSELNMSSLELGDSALYFCASSLDQRERSEQFFGPGTRLTVL.